A single sample gave rise to the 26 T cell receptor beta chains below, sequenced in a study of cytomegalovirus exposure and HLA in healthy donors (dated by TCRdb to the late 2010s). The library was made by the immunoSEQ multiplex PCR assay. The multiplex PCR relied on a mix of 60 forward primers for TCR Vbeta segments and 13 reverse primers for TCR Jbeta segments. This is the immuneACCESS table as TCRdb keeps it, with only in-frame sequences that have V and J called. A part of the clones is gone; compared with another copy, unresolved V genes explain less than half, and the rest is unexplained. The sample table lists about 140,000 clones, roughly 80% of them with a count of one. The ten largest account for roughly 10% of the sample. The sample taken for sequencing was PBMCs. Every receptor here comes from a woman between 50 and 59 years old in good health and CMV-seropositive.

V is TRBV7-2 and J is TRBJ1-6; no definite D call. The V end lost 5 bases, the J end lost 8 bases, and 10 bases lay between the germline ends. Germline V lookup: CDR1 SGHTA, CDR2 FQGNSA. This CDR3 region has 13 residues. In nucleotides, the CDR3 is TGTGCCAGCAGCGAGACCCAGGATTCACCCCTCCACTTT. The encoded protein is CASSETQDSPLHF.

This chain joins TRBV7-2 and TRBJ1-1, with a tentative D call TRBD1 (6 bases). Germline V gives CDR1 SGHTA, CDR2 FQGNSA. V was clipped by 2 bases and J by 0 bases, with 19 bases between them. CDR3 length equals 18 residues. DNA of the CDR3: TGTGCCAGCAGCTTATACGGGGGAGGCGGGGGCGTGAACACTGAAGCTTTCTTT. The encoded protein is CASSLYGGGGGVNTEAFF.

This clone was seen just once. The chain recombines TRBV2 with TRBJ2-1; 7 bases align to TRBD2. The trim removed 6 bases at V and 10 bases at J, leaving 6 bases unmatched. The CDR3 spans 12 residues. Germline V CDR1 and CDR2: SNHLY, FYNNEI. The CDR3 sequence is CASRPQGGEQFF. The CDR3 nucleotides are TGTGCCAGCAGGCCTCAGGGAGGGGAGCAGTTCTTC.

This clone was seen a few times. The rearrangement joins TRBV11-2 to TRBJ2-7; 10 nucleotides align to TRBD2. The length of the CDR3 is 14 residues. The germline V gene has CDR1 SGHAT and CDR2 FQNNGV. The J segment lost 5 bases and the V segment lost 5 bases, leaving 6 bases of the junction unmatched. CDR3 nucleotide sequence: TGTGCCAGCAGCAGCCTAGCGGGGGTTAACGAGCAGTACTTC. Protein sequence: CASSSLAGVNEQYF.

The genes are TRBV25-1 and TRBJ2-1; 8 positions agree with TRBD1. This CDR3 has 15 residues. Unmatched junction bases numbered 5, after V lost 2 bases and J lost 5 bases. CDR1 and CDR2 from the germline V gene are MGHDK and SYGVNS. The CDR3 protein is CASSEPRTGNNEQFF. CDR3 coding DNA: TGTGCCAGCAGTGAACCGAGGACAGGGAACAATGAGCAGTTCTTC.

This clone was detected once. The V gene is TRBV5-1, the J gene TRBJ2-7, with 8 nucleotides matching TRBD2. V shed 4 bases, J shed 5 bases, and the junction held 5 bases outside the gene matches. The CDR3 is 13 amino acids. Germline values: CDR1 SGHRS, CDR2 YFSETQ. CDR3 nucleotides: TGCGCCAGCAGCCCCGGGGGGGGGCACGAGCAGTACTTC. Translated: CASSPGGGHEQYF.

The chain joins TRBV6-1 to TRBJ2-5; 11 positions match TRBD2. The germline gives CDR1 MNHNS, CDR2 SASEGT. The V and J ends lost 4 bases and 4 bases, in that order; junction bases with no gene match: 5. The CDR3 totals 15 residues. CDR3 residues: CASSVVAGGSETQYF. CDR3 in DNA: TGTGCCAGCAGTGTAGTAGCGGGGGGGTCAGAGACCCAGTACTTC.

The chain is built from TRBV6-1 and TRBJ2-3, with a possible D match to TRBD1 (6 bases). Trimming cost V 6 bases and J 3 bases, with 10 bases left between them. Germline CDR1 is MNHNS and CDR2 is SASEGT. The CDR3 loop spans 13 amino acids. CDR3 in amino acids: CASSIQGTDTQYF. The CDR3 DNA follows: TGTGCCAGCAGCATACAGGGTACAGATACGCAGTATTTT.

The chain is built from TRBV5-4 and TRBJ2-1, with 11 bases that match TRBD2. V was pared by 0 bases and J by 10 bases, with 3 bases of the junction left unmatched. Germline values: CDR1 SGHNT, CDR2 YYREEE (reference sequence). The CDR3 is 14 amino acids. CDR3 region: CASSLELAGAEQFF. The CDR3 coding sequence is TGTGCCAGCAGCTTGGAACTAGCGGGGGCCGAGCAGTTCTTC. The full variable domain, completed using reference TRBV5-4 and TRBJ2-1, is ETGVTQSPTHLIKTRGQQVTLRCSSQSGHNTVSWYQQALGQGPQFIFQYYREEENGRGNFPPRFSGLQFPNYSSELNVNALELDDSALYLCASSLELAGAEQFFGPGTRLTVL.

The chain employs TRBV7-3 and TRBJ2-2; 9 bases map to TRBD1. Trimming at V came to 5 bases and at J to 6 bases, leaving 10 bases not matched to a gene. CDR1 SGHTA and CDR2 FQGTGA come from the germline V gene. The CDR3 extends over 16 amino acids. The CDR3 is CASSLSDRGLAGELFF. The DNA for the CDR3 is TGTGCCAGCAGCCTATCGGACAGGGGCCTTGCCGGGGAGCTGTTTTTT.

V usage is TRBV19 and J usage is TRBJ2-6; tentatively, D is TRBD1 (5 bases). V was trimmed by 1 base and J by 4 bases, leaving 8 bases between them. The V gene's germline CDR1 is LNHDA and CDR2 SQIVND (reference sequence). The CDR3 contains 15 residues. The CDR3 protein is CASSIAGLGANVLTF. The CDR3 nucleotides read TGTGCCAGTAGTATAGCAGGGCTAGGGGCCAACGTCCTGACTTTC.

This clone was seen only once. This chain connects TRBV27 to TRBJ2-7, with TRBD2 matching 7 bases. The CDR3 has 14 residues. The germline gives CDR1 MNHEY, CDR2 SMNVEV (reference sequence). V lost 6 bases to trimming and J lost 2 bases; unmatched junction nucleotides: 7. CDR3 nucleotide sequence: TGTGCCAGCAGCCAAACAACTAGCGCCTACGAGCAGTACTTC. Amino acids: CASSQTTSAYEQYF.

The V call is TRBV28, the J call TRBJ1-1; a possible D gene is TRBD1 (6 bases). Per the germline V gene, CDR1 is MDHEN and CDR2 is SYDVKM. The CDR3 runs to 12 residues. The V gene lost 5 bases and the J gene lost 6 bases, with 10 bases spanning the gap. CDR3 in amino acids: CASSDHRAEAFF. In DNA form, the CDR3 reads TGTGCCAGCAGTGATCACAGGGCTGAAGCTTTCTTT.

By share, this clone counts as large (0.1 to 1%). The gene calls are TRBV6-4 and TRBJ2-3, with 9 nucleotides matching TRBD2. In germline, CDR1 is MRHNA, CDR2 SNTAGT. CDR3 length: 15 amino acids. The trim removed 5 bases at V and 2 bases at J, leaving 5 bases unmatched. The CDR3 sequence is CASSSGGTHTDTQYF. The CDR3 DNA reads as TGTGCCAGCAGTAGCGGGGGGACACACACAGATACGCAGTATTTT.

V is TRBV9 and J is TRBJ2-1; 9 bases line up with TRBD1. Trimming at V came to 4 bases and at J to 5 bases, leaving 10 bases not matched to a gene. The V gene's germline CDR1 is SGDLS and CDR2 YYNGEE. The CDR3 runs to 16 residues. CDR3 in amino acids: CASSLGMGQGNNEQFF. CDR3 bases: TGTGCCAGCAGCTTAGGAATGGGACAGGGAAACAATGAGCAGTTCTTC.

The CDR3 nucleotides read TGTGCCAGCAGCCACAGACTAGCGGGGGCCCGCTACGAGCAGTACTTC. Encoded protein: CASSHRLAGARYEQYF. V usage is TRBV11-3 and J usage is TRBJ2-7, with 12 bases matching TRBD2. Germline values: CDR1 SGHNT, CDR2 YENEEA. Unmatched junction bases numbered 8, after V lost 5 bases and J lost 3 bases. The CDR3 totals 16 residues.

The V gene is TRBV28, the J gene TRBJ1-2; 7 positions match TRBD1. The CDR3 totals 12 residues. J was trimmed by 4 bases and V by 8 bases; bases with no gene match: 4. CDR1 and CDR2 (germline): MDHEN, SYDVKM. CDR3 amino acids: CASEDRPYGYTF. CDR3 in DNA: TGTGCCAGCGAGGACAGGCCCTATGGCTACACCTTC.

The chain couples TRBV7-2 to TRBJ1-1, with 7 positions matching TRBD1. Germline values: CDR1 SGHTA, CDR2 FQGNSA. The V segment lost 5 bases and the J segment 1 base; nucleotides outside the gene matches: 1. The CDR3 contains 13 residues. The CDR3 loop is CASSGDRNTEAFF. The CDR3 DNA reads as TGTGCCAGCAGCGGGGACAGGAACACTGAAGCTTTCTTT.

The chain recombines TRBV4-2 with TRBJ2-1, with 10 positions matching TRBD2. J was trimmed by 9 bases and V by 2 bases; bases with no gene match: 10. This CDR3 contains 16 residues. Germline V gene lookup returns CDR1 LGHNA and CDR2 YNFKEQ. The CDR3 region is CASSQPGSGGAGEQFF. CDR3 nucleotides: TGTGCCAGCAGCCAACCGGGAAGCGGGGGGGCGGGTGAGCAGTTCTTC.

The gene calls are TRBV9 and TRBJ2-3; 12 bases agree with TRBD2. V lost 1 base, J lost 4 bases, and 16 bases stayed unmatched. CDR1 is SGDLS and CDR2 is YYNGEE in the germline V gene. CDR3 length equals 20 residues. CDR3 protein: CASSVTTTSSGGAGPDTQYF. In DNA, the CDR3 is TGTGCCAGCAGCGTAACGACTACCTCTAGCGGGGGGGCCGGCCCAGATACGCAGTATTTT.

The chain is built from TRBV4-2 and TRBJ2-5, with 11 positions matching TRBD2. The CDR3 runs 14 residues. Germline CDR1 and CDR2: LGHNA and YNFKEQ. After removal of 1 base from V and 5 bases from J, the junction contained 0 bases not matched to a gene. CDR3 DNA sequence: TGTGCCAGCAGCCAAGGGACTAGCGGGGAGACCCAGTACTTC. Its translation: CASSQGTSGETQYF.

This chain connects TRBV18 to TRBJ2-1; 9 bases agree with TRBD1. Germline V gene lookup returns CDR1 KGHSH and CDR2 LQKENI. Trimming removed 4 bases from V and 4 bases from J; junction bases left unmatched: 17. The CDR3 spans 19 residues. The CDR3 coding sequence is TGTGCCAGCTCACTAGCACTCCGGGACAGGGTGACGAAATACAATGAGCAGTTCTTC. It encodes CASSLALRDRVTKYNEQFF.

This rearrangement joins TRBV7-9 to TRBJ1-2, with D unresolved. Germline CDR1 and CDR2: SEHNR and FQNEAQ (reference sequence). The CDR3 loop spans 13 amino acids. V lost 6 bases to trimming and J lost 5 bases, with 13 bases between them. The chain's CDR3 is CASSLSGYYGYTF. The CDR3 DNA reads TGTGCCAGCAGTCTTAGCGGGTATTATGGCTACACCTTC.

This clone was detected only once. The gene calls are TRBV11-2 and TRBJ2-3, with 9 bases lining up with TRBD2. The CDR3 totals 19 residues. The J segment lost 2 bases and the V segment lost 3 bases, leaving 15 bases of the junction unmatched. Germline V CDR1 and CDR2: SGHAT, FQNNGV. CDR3 nucleotide sequence: TGTGCCAGCAGCTTGAGCGGGGGGTACCAACCAATATTCACAGATACGCAGTATTTT. It encodes CASSLSGGYQPIFTDTQYF.

The V and J genes are TRBV6-1 and TRBJ2-5; 10 bases match TRBD1. This CDR3 is built from 15 residues. From germline, CDR1 is MNHNS and CDR2 SASEGT. The V segment lost 5 bases and the J segment 2 bases; nucleotides outside the gene matches: 5. Here the CDR3 reads CASSQPGQGQETQYF. The CDR3 nucleotides read TGTGCCAGCAGTCAACCGGGACAGGGGCAAGAGACCCAGTACTTC.

This chain links TRBV5-5 with TRBJ1-2, with D unclear. V dropped 8 bases and J dropped 8 bases, with 16 bases sitting between them. CDR3 length: 12 amino acids. Looked up from germline, CDR1 is SGHKS and CDR2 is YYEKEE (reference sequence). CDR3 sequence (DNA): TGTGCCAGTTCGCCCTTCGAGGAGGGCTACACCTTC. Amino acid sequence: CASSPFEEGYTF.